This T cell receptor (beta chain) appears in the sequencing data of a study of spatial heterogeneity in lung cancer. In the library, each TCR cDNA molecule bore its own unique molecular identifier. Using its own MiXCR run on the 5' RACE reads, TCRdb lists one record per CDR3 protein. The sample includes about 3,000 distinct CDR3 sequences, over 15% of them seen just once. Study-wide results and limits: Intratumoral expanded alpha and beta TCR counts were found to track tumor mutation counts.

This clonotype has a handful of counts. Its antigen remains unknown. For a library built for alpha chains, this beta chain is a stray read; little rests on its size. Time point given: sample taken at primary tumor resection. The cohort: approximately 66 early-stage, untreated non-small cell lung cancer patients. V dropped 0 bases and J dropped 4; count of bases not matched to a gene: 7. Germline CDR1 and CDR2: DFQATT and SNEGSKA (reference sequence). The CDR3 has 16 residues. The TCR was taken from a male donor with early-stage non-small cell lung cancer. The source was lung tumor tissue, collected at surgery. The chain joins TRBV20-1 to TRBJ2-2, with 8 bases matching TRBD1. The CDR3 sequence: CSARDLTQGATGELFF. CDR3 coding DNA: TGCAGTGCTAGAGACCTCACGCAGGGGGCCACCGGGGAGCTGTTTTTT.